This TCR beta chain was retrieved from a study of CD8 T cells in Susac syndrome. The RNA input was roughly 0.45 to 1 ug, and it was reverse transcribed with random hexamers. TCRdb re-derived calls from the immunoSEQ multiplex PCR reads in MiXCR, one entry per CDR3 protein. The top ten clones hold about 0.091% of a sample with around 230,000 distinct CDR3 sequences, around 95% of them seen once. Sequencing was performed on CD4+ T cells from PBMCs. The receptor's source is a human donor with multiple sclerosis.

The CDR3: CSARRTSGHNEQFF. The CDR3 coding sequence is TGCAGTGCACGGAGGACTAGCGGACACAATGAGCAGTTCTTC. This chain joins TRBV20-1 and TRBJ2-1; TRBD2 matches at 10 bases. Per the germline V gene, CDR1 is DFQATT and CDR2 is SNEGSKA (reference sequence). V trimming: 6 bases; J trimming: 5 bases; junction bases outside the gene matches: 7. CDR3 length equals 14 residues.